This is a list of T cell receptor beta chains from one sample in a study of T-cell memory formation after mild COVID-19. TCRdb called the 5' RACE reads again in MiXCR, with one record for every CDR3 protein. The sample shows hundreds of thousands of distinct CDR3 sequences, more than 15% of them seen only once. The specimen was PBMCs or a T cell subset sorted from them (not recorded which). The receptors here all came from a man aged 18 to 30 who had mild COVID-19 (a few samples of this study predate the infection). Cell type and time point are not known. Both conserved end residues are part of each CDR3. Each record gives: D gene, V gene, J gene, CDR3 length, clone size, CDR3 protein, CDR3 DNA. D genes are given only for firm matches. Clone size appears in some rows only: once, few, many, or a class for an expanded clone.

d_call: NA
v_call: TRBV5-1
j_call: TRBJ2-2
cdr3_length: 16
clone_size: few
cdr3_aa: CASSLRNSANTGELFF
cdr3_nt: TGCGCCAGCAGCTTGAGGAACAGCGCGAACACCGGGGAGCTGTTTTTT

d_call: NA
v_call: TRBV11-2
j_call: TRBJ2-1
cdr3_length: 11
clone_size: NA
cdr3_aa: CASSSAKEQFF
cdr3_nt: TGTGCCAGCAGCTCGGCAAAAGAGCAGTTCTTC

d_call: NA
v_call: TRBV27
j_call: TRBJ2-7
cdr3_length: 15
clone_size: NA
cdr3_aa: CASSKSWGYSYEQYF
cdr3_nt: TGTGCCAGCAGTAAATCTTGGGGATACTCCTACGAGCAGTACTTC

d_call: NA
v_call: TRBV15
j_call: TRBJ1-3
cdr3_length: 15
clone_size: NA
cdr3_aa: CATSRDRSSGNTIYF
cdr3_nt: TGTGCCACCAGCAGAGACCGTAGCTCTGGAAACACCATATATTTT

d_call: TRBD2
v_call: TRBV4-3
j_call: TRBJ2-7
cdr3_length: 16
clone_size: many
cdr3_aa: CASSQDRVAGRYEQYF
cdr3_nt: TGCGCCAGCAGCCAAGATCGAGTAGCGGGGCGCTACGAGCAGTACTTC

d_call: NA
v_call: TRBV7-6
j_call: TRBJ2-1
cdr3_length: 13
clone_size: NA
cdr3_aa: CASSLAGGLEQFF
cdr3_nt: TGTGCCAGCAGCTTAGCGGGGGGGCTTGAGCAGTTCTTC

d_call: TRBD2
v_call: TRBV9
j_call: TRBJ2-5
cdr3_length: 18
clone_size: NA
cdr3_aa: CASSATWTSGGARETQYF
cdr3_nt: TGTGCCAGCAGCGCCACCTGGACTAGCGGGGGGGCACGGGAGACCCAGTACTTC

d_call: NA
v_call: TRBV6-6
j_call: TRBJ2-5
cdr3_length: 15
clone_size: few
cdr3_aa: CASSHSAGPGETQYF
cdr3_nt: TGTGCCAGCAGCCATAGCGCCGGCCCGGGAGAGACCCAGTACTTC

d_call: TRBD1
v_call: TRBV5-1
j_call: TRBJ2-3
cdr3_length: 14
clone_size: few
cdr3_aa: CASSADRVEDTQYF
cdr3_nt: TGCGCCAGCAGCGCGGACAGGGTCGAAGATACGCAGTATTTT

d_call: NA
v_call: TRBV20-1
j_call: TRBJ2-1
cdr3_length: 13
clone_size: few
cdr3_aa: CSARVLVSHEQFF
cdr3_nt: TGCAGTGCTAGAGTCCTGGTCAGCCATGAGCAGTTCTTC

d_call: NA
v_call: TRBV12-3/TRBV12-4
j_call: TRBJ2-5
cdr3_length: 13
clone_size: NA
cdr3_aa: CASSLSRLKTQYF
cdr3_nt: TGTGCCAGCAGTTTATCCAGGTTGAAGACCCAGTACTTC

d_call: TRBD2
v_call: TRBV19
j_call: TRBJ2-3
cdr3_length: 17
clone_size: few
cdr3_aa: CASSRLAGGRGTDTQYF
cdr3_nt: TGTGCCAGTAGTAGACTAGCGGGGGGGCGAGGCACAGATACGCAGTATTTT

d_call: NA
v_call: TRBV20-1
j_call: TRBJ2-2
cdr3_length: 14
clone_size: NA
cdr3_aa: CSARIAGSTGELFF
cdr3_nt: TGCAGTGCCCGCATTGCAGGGAGCACCGGGGAGCTGTTTTTT

d_call: TRBD2
v_call: TRBV6-5
j_call: TRBJ2-1
cdr3_length: 14
clone_size: NA
cdr3_aa: CASSSGGANNEQFF
cdr3_nt: TGTGCCAGCAGTAGCGGGGGAGCTAACAATGAGCAGTTCTTC

d_call: NA
v_call: TRBV6-6
j_call: TRBJ2-5
cdr3_length: 11
clone_size: NA
cdr3_aa: CASTSWETQYF
cdr3_nt: TGTGCCAGTACAAGTTGGGAGACCCAGTACTTC

d_call: NA
v_call: TRBV7-8
j_call: TRBJ2-2
cdr3_length: 13
clone_size: NA
cdr3_aa: CASKKGGAGELFF
cdr3_nt: TGTGCCAGCAAAAAGGGGGGTGCCGGGGAGCTGTTTTTT

d_call: NA
v_call: TRBV5-1
j_call: TRBJ2-2
cdr3_length: 15
clone_size: NA
cdr3_aa: CASSLEGPNTGELFF
cdr3_nt: TGCGCCAGCAGCTTGGAAGGTCCGAACACCGGGGAGCTGTTTTTT

d_call: NA
v_call: TRBV4-3
j_call: TRBJ1-5
cdr3_length: 14
clone_size: NA
cdr3_aa: CASSQKGSNQPQHF
cdr3_nt: TGCGCCAGCAGCCAGAAGGGGAGCAATCAGCCCCAGCATTTT

d_call: NA
v_call: TRBV19
j_call: TRBJ2-2
cdr3_length: 16
clone_size: few
cdr3_aa: CASSRGRTDLTGELFF
cdr3_nt: TGTGCCAGTAGTAGGGGTCGGACGGACCTCACCGGGGAGCTGTTTTTT